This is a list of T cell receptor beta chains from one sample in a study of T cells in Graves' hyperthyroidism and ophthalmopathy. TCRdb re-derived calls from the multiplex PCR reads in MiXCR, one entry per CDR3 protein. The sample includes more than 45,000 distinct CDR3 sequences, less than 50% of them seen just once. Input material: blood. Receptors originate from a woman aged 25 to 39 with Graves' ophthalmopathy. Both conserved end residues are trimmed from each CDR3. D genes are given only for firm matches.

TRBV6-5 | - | ASSYSENSPLH
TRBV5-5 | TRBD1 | ASSPTGSQPQH
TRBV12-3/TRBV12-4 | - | ASSEAGGGNTIY
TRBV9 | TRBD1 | ASSGTGGSPLH
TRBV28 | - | ASSGGTQEEETNEKLF
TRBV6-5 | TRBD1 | ASSYSDRTEAF
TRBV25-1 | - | ASLASWDEQF
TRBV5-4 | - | ASSFGTPIDYGYT
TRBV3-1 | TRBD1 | ASSQGWAGGYEQY
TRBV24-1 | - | ATSGGKENEKLF
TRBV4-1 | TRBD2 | ASRRDAASGSTDTQY
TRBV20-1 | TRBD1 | SATGTGNYGYT
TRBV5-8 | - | ASSLAQKNIQY
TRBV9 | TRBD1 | ASSVGQGVSNEQF
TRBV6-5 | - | ASSYAGTKETQY
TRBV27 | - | ASSFLGQGNTGELF
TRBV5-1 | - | ASDRGGGDYNEQF
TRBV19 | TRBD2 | ASSLRLAGVLREQY
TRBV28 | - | ASSLYREGDSNQPQH
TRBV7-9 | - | ASSRQTYNEQF
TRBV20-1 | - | SARGCGTTNEKLF
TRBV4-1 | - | ASSLQGTYEEY
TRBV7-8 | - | ASSVLEGNQPQH
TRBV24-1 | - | ATTGHNNEQY
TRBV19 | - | ASSILNLWDEQY
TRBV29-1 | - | SVGNAGRSTDTQY
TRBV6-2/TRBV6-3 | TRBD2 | ASSLLGLAGGYSYNEQF
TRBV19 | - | ASSNFGTTIAASPLH
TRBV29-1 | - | SVVHLGGNYGYT
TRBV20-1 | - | SASPGDGQPQH
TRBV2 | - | ASKAGVGGMNTEAF
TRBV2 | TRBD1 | ASSAGTVFNQPQH
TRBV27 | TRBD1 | ASSLRQGRWNTEAF
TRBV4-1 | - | ASSQDGRAWETQY
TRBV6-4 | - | ASSQLPGSYNEQF
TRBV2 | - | ASSENARVGGPQH
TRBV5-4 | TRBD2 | ASSPGLAGVPGEQY
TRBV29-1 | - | SVEVQYNEQF
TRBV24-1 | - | ATSDLQGDTDTQY
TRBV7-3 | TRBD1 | ASSQGQGVNQPQH
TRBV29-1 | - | SVEGWGPSYNEQF
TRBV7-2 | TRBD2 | ASSLSGGSRSYEQY
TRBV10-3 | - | AIQQGSNQPQH
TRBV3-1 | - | ASSQETGSYNEQF
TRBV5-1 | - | ASSGNYNEQF
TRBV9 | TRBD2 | ASSGSTSGSYEQY
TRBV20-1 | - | SASGSVNIQPQH
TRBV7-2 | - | ASSPEGQGYT
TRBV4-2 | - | ASSQGAGASSPLH
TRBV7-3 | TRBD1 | ASSSRTGPTMNTGELF
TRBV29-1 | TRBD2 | SVLGGGQETQY
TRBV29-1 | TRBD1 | SSSTGRGGYT
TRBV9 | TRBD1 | ASSVGGQGLSNTEAF
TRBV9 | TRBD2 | ASSPLSFGGDIQY